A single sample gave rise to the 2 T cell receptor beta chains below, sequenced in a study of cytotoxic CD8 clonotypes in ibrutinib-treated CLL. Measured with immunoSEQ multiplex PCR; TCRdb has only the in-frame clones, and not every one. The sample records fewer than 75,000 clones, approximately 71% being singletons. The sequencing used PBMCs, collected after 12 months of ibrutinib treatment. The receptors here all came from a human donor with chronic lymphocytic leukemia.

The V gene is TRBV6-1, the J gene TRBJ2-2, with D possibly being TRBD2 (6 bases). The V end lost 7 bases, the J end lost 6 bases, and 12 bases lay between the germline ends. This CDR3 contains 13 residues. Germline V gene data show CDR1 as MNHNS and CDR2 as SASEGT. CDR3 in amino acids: CASTSLASGELFF. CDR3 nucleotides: TGTGCCAGCACGTCCCTAGCGTCCGGGGAGCTGTTTTTT.

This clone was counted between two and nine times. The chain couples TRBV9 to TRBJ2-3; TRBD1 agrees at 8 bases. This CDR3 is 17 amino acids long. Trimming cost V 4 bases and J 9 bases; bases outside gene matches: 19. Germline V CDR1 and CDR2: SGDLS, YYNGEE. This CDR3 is CASSLKLGRGLPETQYF. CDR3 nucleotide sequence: TGTGCCAGCAGCCTAAAATTGGGCAGGGGGCTTCCGGAGACGCAGTATTTT.